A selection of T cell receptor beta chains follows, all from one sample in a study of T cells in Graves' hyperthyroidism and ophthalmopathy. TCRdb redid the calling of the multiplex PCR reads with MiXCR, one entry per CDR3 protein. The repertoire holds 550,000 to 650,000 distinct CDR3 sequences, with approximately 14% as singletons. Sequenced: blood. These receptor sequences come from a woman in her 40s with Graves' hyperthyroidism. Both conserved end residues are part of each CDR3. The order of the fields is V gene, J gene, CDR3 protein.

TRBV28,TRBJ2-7,CASRLHGPYEQYF
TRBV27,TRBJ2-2,CASTFSVVAAGNTGELFF
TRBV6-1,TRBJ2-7,CASSVQGAREQYF
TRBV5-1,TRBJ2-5,CASSLALSGGEIQETQYF
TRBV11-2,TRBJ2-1,CASSFLEYGGSSYNEQFF
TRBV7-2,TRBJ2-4,CASSLRGQATSGRAKNIQYF
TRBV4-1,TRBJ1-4,CAGRKDRDIRSEKLFF
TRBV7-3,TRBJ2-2,CASSLTSGSWNTGELFF
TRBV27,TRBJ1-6,CASSLTLPNNSPLHF
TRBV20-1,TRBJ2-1,CSARAANSYNEQFF
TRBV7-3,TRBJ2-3,CASSSNSADTQYF
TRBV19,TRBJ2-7,CASSRTGTSNEQYF
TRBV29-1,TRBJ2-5,CSVGSLAESQYF
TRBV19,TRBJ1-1,CASVPQGTFGTEAFF
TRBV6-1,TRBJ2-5,CASSVYRETQYF
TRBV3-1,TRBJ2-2,CASSRSGNTGELFF
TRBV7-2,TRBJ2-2,CASSNRGRNTGELFF
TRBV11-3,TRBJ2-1,CASSLDYGTSGSGDYNEQFF
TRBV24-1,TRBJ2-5,CATSDSDGSWGETQYF
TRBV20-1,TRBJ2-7,CSAREPGRPYEQYF
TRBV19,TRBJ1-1,CASGDRLYTEAFF
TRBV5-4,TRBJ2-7,CASSLSAGAGYEQYF
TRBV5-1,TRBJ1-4,CASSLAGGQHNEKLFF
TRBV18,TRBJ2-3,CASSQAGGPFTDTQYF
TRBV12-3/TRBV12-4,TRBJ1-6,CASSRGQGNNSPLHF
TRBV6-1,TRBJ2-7,CASKLGASYEQYF
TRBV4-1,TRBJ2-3,CASSQDGYTQYF
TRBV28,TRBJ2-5,CASSSQQVYQETQYF
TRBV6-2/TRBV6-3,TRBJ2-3,CASSYSTRNPGSSTDTQYF
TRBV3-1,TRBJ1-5,CASSPTGLYQPQHF
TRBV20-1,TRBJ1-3,CSARDSTHSGNTIYF
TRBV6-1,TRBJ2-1,CASSPGKIYEQFF
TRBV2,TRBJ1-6,CASRSGNVNSPLHF
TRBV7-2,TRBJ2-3,CASSLGDFTDTQYF
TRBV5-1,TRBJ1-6,CASSSDGVRTNSPLHF
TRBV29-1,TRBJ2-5,CSVEDQVEETQYF
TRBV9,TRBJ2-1,CASSVIGGIGAERRNEQFF
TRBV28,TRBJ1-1,CASSWQMNIEAFF